The next 7 T cell receptor beta chains were all read from a single sample in a study of T-cell memory formation after mild COVID-19. TCRdb recomputed calls from the 5' RACE reads with MiXCR, one row per CDR3 protein. The sample has 470,000 or so distinct CDR3 sequences, approximately 20% seen once. Sequenced sample: PBMCs or a T cell subset sorted from them (not recorded which). The receptor set was obtained from an adult woman who had mild COVID-19 (a few samples of this study predate the infection). Cell type and time point are not known.

The V and J genes are TRBV20-1 and TRBJ2-3; the D is unclear. CDR1 is DFQATT, CDR2 SNEGSKA, per germline (reference sequence). This CDR3 is built from 15 residues. V was trimmed by 0 bases and J by 0 bases, leaving 10 bases between them. CDR3 nucleotide sequence: TGCAGTGCTAGAGATTTAAGAGTGAGCACAGATACGCAGTATTTT. Translation: CSARDLRVSTDTQYF.

This clonotype was seen ten or more times. The chain combines TRBV5-1 with TRBJ2-5; TRBD2 is a possible D gene (6 bases). The CDR3 loop spans 16 amino acids. CDR1 and CDR2 from the germline V gene are SGHRS and YFSETQ. Between the trimmed V and J ends, which lost 1 base and 2 bases, there was a span of 15 bases. The CDR3 sequence: CASSLWIPGVQETQYF. Here the CDR3 DNA reads TGCGCCAGCAGCTTGTGGATTCCGGGAGTTCAAGAGACCCAGTACTTC. Combining the CDR3 with reference TRBV5-1 and TRBJ2-5 gives the whole variable domain KAGVTQTPRYLIKTRGQQVTLSCSPISGHRSVSWYQQTPGQGLQFLFEYFSETQRNKGNFPGRFSGRQFSNSRSEMNVSTLELGDSALYLCASSLWIPGVQETQYFGPGTRLLVL.

The chain uses TRBV7-2 and TRBJ1-2, with D perhaps TRBD1 (5 bases). Looked up from germline, CDR1 is SGHTA and CDR2 is FQGNSA. The CDR3 runs 17 residues. Trimming pared 3 bases from V and 0 bases from J, leaving 17 bases between. CDR3 in amino acids: CASSLVAGSIANYGYTF. The CDR3 DNA follows: TGTGCCAGCAGCTTGGTCGCAGGGTCAATAGCTAACTATGGCTACACCTTC.

About this clonotype itself: This may come from a read error, since a much larger clone is one base off. V is TRBV6-2 or TRBV6-3 and J is TRBJ2-5; D is unclear. The CDR3 has 12 residues. The germline CDR1 and CDR2 sequences are MNHEY and SVGEGT. Trimming took off 2 bases at V and 4 bases at J, with 5 bases between the two ends. CDR3 sequence: CASSYGVETQYF. The CDR3 DNA reads TGTGCCAGCAGTTACGGCGTAGAGACCCAGTACTTC.

The rearrangement uses TRBV4-2 and TRBJ2-7; D might be TRBD2 (6 bases). In germline, CDR1 is LGHNA, CDR2 YNFKEQ. The CDR3 sequence is 15 residues long. V lost 5 bases to trimming and J lost 0 bases, with 14 bases between them. The CDR3 reads CASSTRGGFSYEQYF. CDR3 sequence (DNA): TGTGCCAGCAGCACTCGTGGGGGGTTCTCCTACGAGCAGTACTTC.

The V gene is TRBV28, the J gene TRBJ2-1; TRBD2 agrees at 12 bases. There are 15 residues in the CDR3. CDR1 MDHEN and CDR2 SYDVKM come from the germline V gene. The V gene end was trimmed by 4 bases and the J gene end by 9 bases; junction bases not matched to a gene: 7. CDR3 loop: CASSSPGTSGLEQFF. CDR3 DNA: TGTGCCAGCAGTTCTCCCGGGACTAGCGGGCTTGAGCAGTTCTTC.

This clonotype was counted at least ten times. V gene TRBV7-2 combines with J gene TRBJ1-1; D not certain. Germline V CDR1 and CDR2: SGHTA, FQGNSA. Trimming left V 2 bases short and J 3 bases short, with 4 bases between. CDR3 size: 12 residues. The CDR3: CASSLTHTEAFF. In nucleotides, the CDR3 is TGTGCCAGCAGCTTAACACACACTGAAGCTTTCTTT. Drawing the rest from reference TRBV7-2 and TRBJ1-1, the complete variable domain is GAGVSQSPSNKVTEKGKDVELRCDPISGHTALYWYRQSLGQGLEFLIYFQGNSAPDKSGLPSDRFSAERTGGSVSTLTIQRTQQEDSAVYLCASSLTHTEAFFGQGTRLTVV.